A selection of T cell receptor beta chains follows, all from one sample in a study of blood T cell repertoires in COVID-19. Generated by immunoSEQ multiplex PCR, the TCRdb table keeps only in-frame clones and is missing some. The data show around 70,000 clones, roughly nine tenths seen once. The sequenced sample was peripheral blood. The receptors come from a human donor in a cohort sampled during active COVID-19. Each CDR3 is given with its conserved first and last residue. The order of the fields is clone size, J gene, D gene, V gene, CDR3 DNA, CDR3 protein. D genes are given only for firm matches. Expanded clones are given a class, and other clones once, few, many or no size at all.

clone size: NA; J gene: TRBJ2-1; D gene: TRBD2; V gene: TRBV11-2; CDR3 DNA: TGTGCCAGCAACTTAGGTGCGGGAGGCTACAATGAGCAGTTCTTC; CDR3 protein: CASNLGAGGYNEQFF
clone size: NA; J gene: TRBJ2-7; D gene: TRBD1; V gene: TRBV7-6; CDR3 DNA: TGTGCCAGCAGCCCGACAGGGGCAGGCTCCTACGAGCAGTACTTC; CDR3 protein: CASSPTGAGSYEQYF
clone size: NA; J gene: TRBJ1-1; D gene: TRBD1; V gene: TRBV7-2; CDR3 DNA: TGTGCCAGCATGGGGTCAGGGGGGAACACTGAAGCTTTCTTT; CDR3 protein: CASMGSGGNTEAFF
clone size: NA; J gene: TRBJ2-7; D gene: TRBD1; V gene: TRBV29-1; CDR3 DNA: TGCAGCGTAAAGACAGGGTACGGTTACGAGCAGTACTTC; CDR3 protein: CSVKTGYGYEQYF
clone size: NA; J gene: TRBJ2-7; D gene: NA; V gene: TRBV5-1; CDR3 DNA: TGCGCCAGCAGCTTAGGCGGGACGAGCTCCTACGAGCAGTACTTC; CDR3 protein: CASSLGGTSSYEQYF
clone size: NA; J gene: TRBJ2-7; D gene: NA; V gene: TRBV7-2; CDR3 DNA: TGTGCCAGCAGCGTAGCCCGCGGCGTCTCCTACGAGCAGTACTTC; CDR3 protein: CASSVARGVSYEQYF
clone size: NA; J gene: TRBJ2-2; D gene: NA; V gene: TRBV12-5; CDR3 DNA: TGTGCTAGTGGTTTGAATCTCGCCGGGGAGCTGTTTTTT; CDR3 protein: CASGLNLAGELFF
clone size: NA; J gene: TRBJ2-1; D gene: TRBD2; V gene: TRBV18; CDR3 DNA: TGTGCCAGCTCACAACCGGGGGGCCAAACTAGCGGGAGTATTTATGAGCAGTTCTTC; CDR3 protein: CASSQPGGQTSGSIYEQFF
clone size: NA; J gene: TRBJ2-5; D gene: NA; V gene: TRBV27; CDR3 DNA: TGTGCCAGCAGTTTACCCAGACAGGCACAAGAGACCCAGTACTTC; CDR3 protein: CASSLPRQAQETQYF
clone size: NA; J gene: TRBJ2-2; D gene: TRBD1; V gene: TRBV6-6; CDR3 DNA: TGTGCCAGCAGTTACTCGGACAGGTCCACCGGGGAGCTGTTTTTT; CDR3 protein: CASSYSDRSTGELFF
clone size: NA; J gene: TRBJ2-5; D gene: NA; V gene: TRBV28; CDR3 DNA: TGTGCCAGCAGCCTACAGGGTGAATGGGAGACCCAGTACTTC; CDR3 protein: CASSLQGEWETQYF
clone size: NA; J gene: TRBJ2-3; D gene: NA; V gene: TRBV6-2/TRBV6-3; CDR3 DNA: TGTGCCAGCAGTCTCGACTACACAGATACGCAGTATTTT; CDR3 protein: CASSLDYTDTQYF
clone size: NA; J gene: TRBJ2-5; D gene: NA; V gene: TRBV28; CDR3 DNA: TGTGCCAGCAGTTTAAGTCTCCCCGGTAGAGAGACCCAGTACTTC; CDR3 protein: CASSLSLPGRETQYF
clone size: NA; J gene: TRBJ2-1; D gene: NA; V gene: TRBV7-3; CDR3 DNA: TGTGCCAGCAGCTGGCTGCGCAGCGGCTACAATGAGCAGTTCTTC; CDR3 protein: CASSWLRSGYNEQFF
clone size: NA; J gene: TRBJ2-1; D gene: NA; V gene: TRBV27; CDR3 DNA: TGTGCCAGCAGTTTACCCCGACAGTACAATGAGCAGTTCTTC; CDR3 protein: CASSLPRQYNEQFF
clone size: NA; J gene: TRBJ1-3; D gene: TRBD1; V gene: TRBV30; CDR3 DNA: TGTGCCTGGAGTGTGGACAGGGGGAACACCATATATTTT; CDR3 protein: CAWSVDRGNTIYF
clone size: NA; J gene: TRBJ1-1; D gene: NA; V gene: TRBV27; CDR3 DNA: TGTGCCAGCAGTTTGAGTTTCGGGGCTGAAGCTTTCTTT; CDR3 protein: CASSLSFGAEAFF
clone size: NA; J gene: TRBJ1-4; D gene: TRBD1; V gene: TRBV2; CDR3 DNA: TGTGCCAGCAGTGTGACAGGGTTAAGGGAAAAACTGTTTTTT; CDR3 protein: CASSVTGLREKLFF
clone size: once; J gene: TRBJ2-7; D gene: NA; V gene: TRBV6-5; CDR3 DNA: TGTGCCAGCAGCCCCGTAGTAGCGAACTCCTACGAGCAGTACTTC; CDR3 protein: CASSPVVANSYEQYF
clone size: NA; J gene: TRBJ2-2; D gene: NA; V gene: TRBV6-1; CDR3 DNA: TGTGCCAGCAGTGACAGGAGGGGTCCGAACACCGGGGAGCTGTTTTTT; CDR3 protein: CASSDRRGPNTGELFF
clone size: NA; J gene: TRBJ2-6; D gene: TRBD1; V gene: TRBV11-2; CDR3 DNA: TGTGCCAGCAGCACAGGGGACAGGGGGAAAGTTTCTGGGGCCAACGTCCTGACTTTC; CDR3 protein: CASSTGDRGKVSGANVLTF
clone size: NA; J gene: TRBJ2-3; D gene: NA; V gene: TRBV24-1; CDR3 DNA: TGTGCCACCAGTGATCCCAGCGGAATCGGAGATACGCAGTATTTT; CDR3 protein: CATSDPSGIGDTQYF
clone size: once; J gene: TRBJ2-1; D gene: TRBD2; V gene: TRBV7-8; CDR3 DNA: TGTGCCAGCAGCTTTCGTCTAGCGGGAGCCTCGGGGTACAATGAGCAGTTCTTC; CDR3 protein: CASSFRLAGASGYNEQFF
clone size: few; J gene: TRBJ1-5; D gene: TRBD1; V gene: TRBV10-1; CDR3 DNA: TGCGCCAGCACCTTCATCCGGGACAGTAATCAGCCCCAGCATTTT; CDR3 protein: CASTFIRDSNQPQHF
clone size: few; J gene: TRBJ2-7; D gene: TRBD1; V gene: TRBV4-1; CDR3 DNA: TGCGCCAGCAGCCAAATCCGGGACAGTTCCTACGAGCAGTACTTC; CDR3 protein: CASSQIRDSSYEQYF
clone size: NA; J gene: TRBJ2-7; D gene: TRBD2; V gene: TRBV7-8; CDR3 DNA: TGTGCCAGCAGCTTAATGGGGGGGAGCTCCTACGAGCAGTACTTC; CDR3 protein: CASSLMGGSSYEQYF
clone size: once; J gene: TRBJ2-7; D gene: TRBD2; V gene: TRBV5-1; CDR3 DNA: TGCGCCAGCAGCTTGGGTATAGGACTAGCGGCGACCTACGAGCAGTACTTC; CDR3 protein: CASSLGIGLAATYEQYF
clone size: NA; J gene: TRBJ2-7; D gene: TRBD2; V gene: TRBV5-3; CDR3 DNA: TGTGCCAGAAGATTTAGCGGGAGGGCCGGCCACGAGCAGTACTTC; CDR3 protein: CARRFSGRAGHEQYF
clone size: few; J gene: TRBJ2-2; D gene: NA; V gene: TRBV15; CDR3 DNA: TGTGCCACCAGCAGAGATATGGAGACCGGGGAGCTGTTTTTT; CDR3 protein: CATSRDMETGELFF
clone size: NA; J gene: TRBJ2-3; D gene: TRBD2; V gene: TRBV27; CDR3 DNA: TGTGCCAGCAGTTTAGGGACTAGCGGCACAGATACGCAGTATTTT; CDR3 protein: CASSLGTSGTDTQYF
clone size: NA; J gene: TRBJ2-5; D gene: NA; V gene: TRBV7-6; CDR3 DNA: TGTGCCAGCAGTTTTAGGGGGGGATGGAGCCAAGAGACCCAGTACTTC; CDR3 protein: CASSFRGGWSQETQYF
clone size: NA; J gene: TRBJ2-1; D gene: TRBD2; V gene: TRBV4-3; CDR3 DNA: TGCGCCAGCAGCCAAGATCGGGCGGGAGGGACCGAGCAGTTCTTC; CDR3 protein: CASSQDRAGGTEQFF
clone size: NA; J gene: TRBJ1-1; D gene: NA; V gene: TRBV11-3; CDR3 DNA: TGTGCCAGCAGCCCACAGGGTATGAACACTGAAGCTTTCTTT; CDR3 protein: CASSPQGMNTEAFF
clone size: NA; J gene: TRBJ1-2; D gene: TRBD1; V gene: TRBV28; CDR3 DNA: TGTGCCAGCAGCCTTACCCCACAGACAGGGGGCAGGCACTATGGCTACACCTTC; CDR3 protein: CASSLTPQTGGRHYGYTF
clone size: NA; J gene: TRBJ1-2; D gene: TRBD1; V gene: TRBV19; CDR3 DNA: TGTGCCAGTAGTAGTCGGACAGGATTCTATGGCTACACCTTC; CDR3 protein: CASSSRTGFYGYTF
clone size: NA; J gene: TRBJ1-1; D gene: TRBD1; V gene: TRBV5-6; CDR3 DNA: TGTGCCAGCAGCCCCTGGGGACAGGGAGGCGCTGAAGCTTTCTTT; CDR3 protein: CASSPWGQGGAEAFF
clone size: NA; J gene: TRBJ2-7; D gene: TRBD2; V gene: TRBV7-9; CDR3 DNA: TGTGCCAGCCAATGGGCTAGCGGGGACTTCTCCTACGAGCAGTACTTC; CDR3 protein: CASQWASGDFSYEQYF
clone size: NA; J gene: TRBJ2-7; D gene: TRBD2; V gene: TRBV18; CDR3 DNA: TGTGCCAGCTCACCACCTGTAGCGGGAAAGTGGGAGCAGTACTTC; CDR3 protein: CASSPPVAGKWEQYF
clone size: NA; J gene: TRBJ1-1; D gene: NA; V gene: TRBV4-3; CDR3 DNA: TGCGCCAGCAGCCTTGACGGGAGCACTGAAGCTTTCTTT; CDR3 protein: CASSLDGSTEAFF
clone size: NA; J gene: TRBJ2-1; D gene: TRBD2; V gene: TRBV12-5; CDR3 DNA: TGTGCTAGTGGCATTAGCGGGAGGAGGGACAATGAGCAGTTCTTC; CDR3 protein: CASGISGRRDNEQFF
clone size: NA; J gene: TRBJ2-1; D gene: NA; V gene: TRBV7-3; CDR3 DNA: TGTGCCAGCAGCGCCGGCACTACGAGTGAGCAGTTCTTC; CDR3 protein: CASSAGTTSEQFF
clone size: NA; J gene: TRBJ1-2; D gene: NA; V gene: TRBV6-1; CDR3 DNA: TGTGCCAGCAGTGATGGGGGGTATGGAGCTAACTATGGCTACACCTTC; CDR3 protein: CASSDGGYGANYGYTF
clone size: NA; J gene: TRBJ2-1; D gene: TRBD2; V gene: TRBV9; CDR3 DNA: TGTGCCAGCAGCCCTCTAACTAGCGGGCCCTACAATGAGCAGTTCTTC; CDR3 protein: CASSPLTSGPYNEQFF